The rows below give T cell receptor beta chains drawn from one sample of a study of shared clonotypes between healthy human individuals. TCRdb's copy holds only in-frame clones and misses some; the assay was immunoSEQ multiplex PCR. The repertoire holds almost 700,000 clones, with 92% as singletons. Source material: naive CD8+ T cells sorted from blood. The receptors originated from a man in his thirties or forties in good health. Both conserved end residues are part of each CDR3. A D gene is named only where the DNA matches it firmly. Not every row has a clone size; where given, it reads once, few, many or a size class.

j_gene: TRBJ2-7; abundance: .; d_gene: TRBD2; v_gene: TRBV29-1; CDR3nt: TGCAGCGTGACTCCTGAGTCGGGGGGAGCCTACGAGCAGTACTTC; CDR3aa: CSVTPESGGAYEQYF
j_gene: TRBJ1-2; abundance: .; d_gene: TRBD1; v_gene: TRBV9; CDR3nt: TGTGCCAGCAGGGGGACAGGGAATAACTATGGCTACACCTTC; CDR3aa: CASRGTGNNYGYTF
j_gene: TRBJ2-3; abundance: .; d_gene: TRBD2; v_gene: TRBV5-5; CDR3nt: TGTGCCAGCAGCTTCCAGCGGGAGGGTTTCAGGGGGCGTGATACGCAGTATTTT; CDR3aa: CASSFQREGFRGRDTQYF
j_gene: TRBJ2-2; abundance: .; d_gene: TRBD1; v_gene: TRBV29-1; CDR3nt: TGCAGCGTTGTTACAGGGGGGAACACCGGGGAGCTGTTTTTT; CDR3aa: CSVVTGGNTGELFF
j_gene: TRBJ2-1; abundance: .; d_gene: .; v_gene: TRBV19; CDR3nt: TGTGCCAGTAGTCCCGGACGGGGAGATGAAAGCACTGAGCAGTTCTTC; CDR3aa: CASSPGRGDESTEQFF
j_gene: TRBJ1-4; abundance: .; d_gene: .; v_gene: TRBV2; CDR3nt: TGTGCCAGGGGGATTGGGGGTGTACGGGAAAAACTGTTTTTT; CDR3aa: CARGIGGVREKLFF
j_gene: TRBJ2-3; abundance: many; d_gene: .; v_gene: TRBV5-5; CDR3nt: TGTGCCAGCAGCTTGGGGTCCACTAGCACAGATACGCAGTATTTT; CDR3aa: CASSLGSTSTDTQYF
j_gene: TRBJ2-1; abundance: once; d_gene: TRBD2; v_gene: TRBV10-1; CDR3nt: TGCGCCAGCAGAGGCGGACTAGCGGGAGAGGACGAGCAGTTCTTC; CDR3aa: CASRGGLAGEDEQFF
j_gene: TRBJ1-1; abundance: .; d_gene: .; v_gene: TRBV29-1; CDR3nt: TGCAGCGGGGGGCGGATCGGAAGCGAAGCTTTCTTT; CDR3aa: CSGGRIGSEAFF
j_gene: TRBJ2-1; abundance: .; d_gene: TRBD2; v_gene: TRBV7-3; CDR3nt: TGTGCCAGCAGCCCTGGGACTAGCGGGAGTGAGCAGTTCTTC; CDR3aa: CASSPGTSGSEQFF
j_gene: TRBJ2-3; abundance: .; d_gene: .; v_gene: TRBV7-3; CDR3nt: TGTGCCAGCAGCTTAAACCCTAGGCCAGATACGCAGTATTTT; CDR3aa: CASSLNPRPDTQYF
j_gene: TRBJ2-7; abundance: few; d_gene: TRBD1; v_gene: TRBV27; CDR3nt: TGTGCCAGCAGTTTCCTACCGGGACAGGGGGCGCAATTC; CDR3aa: CASSFLPGQGAQF
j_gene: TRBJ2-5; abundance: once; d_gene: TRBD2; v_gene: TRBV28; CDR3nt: TGTGCCAGCAGTTTAACGGGGGGTCAAGAGACCCAGTACTTC; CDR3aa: CASSLTGGQETQYF
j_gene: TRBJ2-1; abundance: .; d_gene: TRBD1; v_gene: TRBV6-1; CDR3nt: TGTGCCAGCAGTGAAACCTATACGGACAGGGGTGTTCGCAATGAGCAGTTCTTC; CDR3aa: CASSETYTDRGVRNEQFF
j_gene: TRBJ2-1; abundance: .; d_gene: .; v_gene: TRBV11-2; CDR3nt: TGTGCCAGCAGCCCGGAGGCCGGGTCCCCCTACAATGAGCAGTTCTTC; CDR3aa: CASSPEAGSPYNEQFF
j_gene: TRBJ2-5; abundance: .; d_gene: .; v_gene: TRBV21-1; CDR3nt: TGTGCCAGCAACAAAGGGGAGACTAGCGAAAACCTCCACCAAGAGACCCAGTACTTC; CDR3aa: CASNKGETSENLHQETQYF
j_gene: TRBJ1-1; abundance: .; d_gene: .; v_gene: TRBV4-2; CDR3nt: TGTGCCAGCAGCCACCGTTTGGGGCGCCGGAGGATGACTGAAGCTTTCTTT; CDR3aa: CASSHRLGRRRMTEAFF
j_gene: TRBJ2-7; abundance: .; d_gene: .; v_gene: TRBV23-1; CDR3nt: TGCGCCAGCAGTCACAATTTCTCGGGGTCTAGGGTCTCCTACGAGCAGTACTTC; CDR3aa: CASSHNFSGSRVSYEQYF
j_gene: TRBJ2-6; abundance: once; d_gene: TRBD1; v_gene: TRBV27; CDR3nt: TGTGCCAGCAGTTGGGACAGCTCTGGGGCCAACGTCCTGACTTTC; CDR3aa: CASSWDSSGANVLTF
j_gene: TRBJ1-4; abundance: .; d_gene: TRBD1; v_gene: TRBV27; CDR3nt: TGTGCCAGCAGTACCTCGGGACAGGGTTCGCCAAATGAAAAACTGTTTTTT; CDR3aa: CASSTSGQGSPNEKLFF
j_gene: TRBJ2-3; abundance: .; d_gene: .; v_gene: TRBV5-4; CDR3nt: TGTGCCAGCAGCTTGGGGGTTAGCCTCGGTGGTGATACGCAGTATTTT; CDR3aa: CASSLGVSLGGDTQYF
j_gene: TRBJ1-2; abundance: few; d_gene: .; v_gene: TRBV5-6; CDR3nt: TGTGCCAGCAGCAGGGGTAACTATGGCTACACCTTC; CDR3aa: CASSRGNYGYTF
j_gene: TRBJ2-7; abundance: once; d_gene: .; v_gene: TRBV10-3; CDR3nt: TGTGCCATCAGGGGACTTAGCGTTGTCCCGCTTGCCCCTGGAGAGCAGTACTTC; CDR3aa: CAIRGLSVVPLAPGEQYF
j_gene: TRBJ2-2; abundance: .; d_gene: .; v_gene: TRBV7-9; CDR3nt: TGTGCCAGCAGTTATCTTGCTGGGGAGCTGTTTTTT; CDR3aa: CASSYLAGELFF
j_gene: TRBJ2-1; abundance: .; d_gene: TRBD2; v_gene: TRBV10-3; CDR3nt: TGTGCCATCAGTGAGTCGGGGGAGGGTTACAATGAGCAGTTCTTC; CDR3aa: CAISESGEGYNEQFF
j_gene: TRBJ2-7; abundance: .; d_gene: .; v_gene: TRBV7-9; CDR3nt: TGTGCCAGCAGCCGTCTCACAGGCTCCTACGAGCAGTACTTC; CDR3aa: CASSRLTGSYEQYF
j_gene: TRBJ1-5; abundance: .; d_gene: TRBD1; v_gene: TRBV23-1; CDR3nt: TGCGCCAGCAGTGGCTTCCCCAGAATCCCGGGACAGGGCTCAAATAGCAATCAGCCCCAGCATTTT; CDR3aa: CASSGFPRIPGQGSNSNQPQHF
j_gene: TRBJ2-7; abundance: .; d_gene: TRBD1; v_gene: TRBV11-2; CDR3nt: TGTGCCAGCAGCGGACGGGACAGGGGGTCGTACGAGCAGTACTTC; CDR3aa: CASSGRDRGSYEQYF
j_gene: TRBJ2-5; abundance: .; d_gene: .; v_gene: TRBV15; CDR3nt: TGTGCCACCAGCAGACGGCCAGGGGAGGGAGAGACCCAGTACTTC; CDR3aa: CATSRRPGEGETQYF
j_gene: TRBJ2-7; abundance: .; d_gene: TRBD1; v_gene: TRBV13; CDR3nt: TGTGCCAGCAGCTCATTCGGACAGGGGGCCTACGAGCAGTACTTC; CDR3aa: CASSSFGQGAYEQYF
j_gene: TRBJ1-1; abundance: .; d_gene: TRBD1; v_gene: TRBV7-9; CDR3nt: TGTGCCAGCAGCGCCCGACAGGGAGGCACTGAAGCTTTCTTT; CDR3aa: CASSARQGGTEAFF